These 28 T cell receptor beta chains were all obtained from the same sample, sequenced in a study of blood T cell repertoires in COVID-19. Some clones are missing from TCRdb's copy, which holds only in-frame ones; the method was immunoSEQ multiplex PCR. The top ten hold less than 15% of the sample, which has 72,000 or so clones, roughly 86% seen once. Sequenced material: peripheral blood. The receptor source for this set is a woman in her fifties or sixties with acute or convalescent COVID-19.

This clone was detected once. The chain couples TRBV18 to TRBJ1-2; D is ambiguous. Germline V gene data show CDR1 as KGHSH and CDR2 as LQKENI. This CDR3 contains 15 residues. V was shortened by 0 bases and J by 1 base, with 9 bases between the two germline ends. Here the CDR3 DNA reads TGTGCCAGCTCACCACCGAGGCAGATTAACTATGGCTACACCTTC. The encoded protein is CASSPPRQINYGYTF.

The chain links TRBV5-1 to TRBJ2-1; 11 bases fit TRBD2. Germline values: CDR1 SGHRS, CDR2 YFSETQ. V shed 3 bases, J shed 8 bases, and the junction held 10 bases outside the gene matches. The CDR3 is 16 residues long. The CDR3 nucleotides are TGCGCCAGCAGCTCTGTTACTAGCGGGGGAGGTGATGAGCAGTTCTTC. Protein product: CASSSVTSGGGDEQFF.

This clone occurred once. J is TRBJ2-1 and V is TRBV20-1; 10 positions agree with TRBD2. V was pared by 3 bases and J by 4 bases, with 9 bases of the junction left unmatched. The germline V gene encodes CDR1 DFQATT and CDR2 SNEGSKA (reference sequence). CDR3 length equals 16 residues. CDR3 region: CSASSGLAGAYNEQFF. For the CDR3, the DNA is TGCAGTGCTAGTTCTGGGCTAGCGGGGGCATACAATGAGCAGTTCTTC.

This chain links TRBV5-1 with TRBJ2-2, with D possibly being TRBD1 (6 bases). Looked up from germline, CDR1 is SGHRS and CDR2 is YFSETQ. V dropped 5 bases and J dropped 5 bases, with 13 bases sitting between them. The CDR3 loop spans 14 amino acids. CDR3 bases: TGCGCCAGCAGTGGTACAGGGTCTACCGGGGAGCTGTTTTTT. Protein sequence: CASSGTGSTGELFF.

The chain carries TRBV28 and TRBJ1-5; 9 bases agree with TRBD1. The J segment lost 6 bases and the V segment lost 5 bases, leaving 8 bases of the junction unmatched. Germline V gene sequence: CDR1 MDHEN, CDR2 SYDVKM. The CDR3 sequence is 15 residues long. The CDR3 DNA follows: TGTGCCAGCAGTCTCCCTGCACAGGGGGCTCAGCCCCAGCATTTT. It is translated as CASSLPAQGAQPQHF.

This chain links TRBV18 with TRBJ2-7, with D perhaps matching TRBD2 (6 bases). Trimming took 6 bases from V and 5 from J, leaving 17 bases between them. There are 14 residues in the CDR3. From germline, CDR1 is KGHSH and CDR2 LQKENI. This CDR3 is CASSPGGRVDEQYF. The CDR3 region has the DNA TGTGCCAGCTCGCCCGGGGGAAGGGTCGACGAGCAGTACTTC.

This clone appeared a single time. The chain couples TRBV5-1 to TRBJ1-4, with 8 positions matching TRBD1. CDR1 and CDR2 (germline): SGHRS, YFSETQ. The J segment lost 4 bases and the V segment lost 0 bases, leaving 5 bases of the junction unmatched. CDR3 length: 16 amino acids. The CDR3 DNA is TGCGCCAGCAGCTTGGGGCAGGGGGCCGATAATGAAAAACTGTTTTTT. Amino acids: CASSLGQGADNEKLFF. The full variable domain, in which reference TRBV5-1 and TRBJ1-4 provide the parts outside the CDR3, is KAGVTQTPRYLIKTRGQQVTLSCSPISGHRSVSWYQQTPGQGLQFLFEYFSETQRNKGNFPGRFSGRQFSNSRSEMNVSTLELGDSALYLCASSLGQGADNEKLFFGSGTQLSVL.

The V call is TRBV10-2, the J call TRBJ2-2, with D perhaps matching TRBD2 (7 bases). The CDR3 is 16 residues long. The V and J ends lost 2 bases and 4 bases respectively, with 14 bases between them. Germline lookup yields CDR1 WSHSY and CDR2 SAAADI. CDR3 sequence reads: CASSERAGARTGELFF. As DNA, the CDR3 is TGCGCCAGCAGTGAGCGGGCGGGGGCCCGCACCGGGGAGCTGTTTTTT.

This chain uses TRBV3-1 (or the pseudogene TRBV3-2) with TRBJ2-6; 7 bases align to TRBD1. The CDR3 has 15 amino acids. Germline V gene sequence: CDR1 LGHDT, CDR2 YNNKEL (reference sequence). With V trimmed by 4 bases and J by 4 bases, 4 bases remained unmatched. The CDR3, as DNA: TGTGCCAGCAGCCCAACAGGGGCCGGGGCCAACGTCCTGACTTTC. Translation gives CASSPTGAGANVLTF.

CDR3: CATSIDRGETQYF. For the CDR3, the DNA is TGTGCCACCAGCATAGACAGGGGAGAGACCCAGTACTTC. The chain links TRBV15 to TRBJ2-5, with TRBD1 matching 8 bases. There are 13 residues in the CDR3. CDR1 LNHNV and CDR2 YYDKDF come from the germline V gene (reference sequence). Losses at the gene ends were 4 bases for V and 4 bases for J; bases not matched to a gene: 2.

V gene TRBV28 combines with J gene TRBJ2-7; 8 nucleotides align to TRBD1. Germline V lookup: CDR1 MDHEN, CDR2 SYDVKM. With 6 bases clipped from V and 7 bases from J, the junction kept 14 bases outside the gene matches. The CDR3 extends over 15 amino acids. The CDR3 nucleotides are TGTGCCAGCAGCCGACAGGGGTGGGGGCGGCTTGAGCAGTACTTC. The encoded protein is CASSRQGWGRLEQYF.

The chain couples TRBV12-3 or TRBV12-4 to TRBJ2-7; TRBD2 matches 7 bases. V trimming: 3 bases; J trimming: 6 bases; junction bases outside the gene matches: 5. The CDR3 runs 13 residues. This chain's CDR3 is CASSFGGGSEQYF. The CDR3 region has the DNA TGTGCCAGCAGTTTCGGCGGGGGAAGCGAGCAGTACTTC.

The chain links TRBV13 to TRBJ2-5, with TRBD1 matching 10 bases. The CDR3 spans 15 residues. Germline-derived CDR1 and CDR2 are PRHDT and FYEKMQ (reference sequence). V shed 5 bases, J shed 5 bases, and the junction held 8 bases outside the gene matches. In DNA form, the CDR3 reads TGTGCCAGCAGCCCCTGGACAGGGGGTCGGGAGACCCAGTACTTC. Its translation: CASSPWTGGRETQYF.

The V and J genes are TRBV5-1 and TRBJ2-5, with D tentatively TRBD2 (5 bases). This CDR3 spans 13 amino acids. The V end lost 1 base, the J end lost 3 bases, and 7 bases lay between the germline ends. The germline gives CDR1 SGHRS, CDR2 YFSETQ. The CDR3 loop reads CASSLFGEETQYF. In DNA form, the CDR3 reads TGCGCCAGCAGCTTGTTCGGGGAAGAGACCCAGTACTTC. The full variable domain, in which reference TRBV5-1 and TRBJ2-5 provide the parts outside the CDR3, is KAGVTQTPRYLIKTRGQQVTLSCSPISGHRSVSWYQQTPGQGLQFLFEYFSETQRNKGNFPGRFSGRQFSNSRSEMNVSTLELGDSALYLCASSLFGEETQYFGPGTRLLVL.

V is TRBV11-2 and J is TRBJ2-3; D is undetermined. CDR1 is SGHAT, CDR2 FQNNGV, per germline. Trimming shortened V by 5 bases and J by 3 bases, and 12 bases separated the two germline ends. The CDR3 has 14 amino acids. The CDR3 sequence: CASSPDTSTDTQYF. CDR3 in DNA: TGTGCCAGCAGCCCCGACACCTCGACAGATACGCAGTATTTT.

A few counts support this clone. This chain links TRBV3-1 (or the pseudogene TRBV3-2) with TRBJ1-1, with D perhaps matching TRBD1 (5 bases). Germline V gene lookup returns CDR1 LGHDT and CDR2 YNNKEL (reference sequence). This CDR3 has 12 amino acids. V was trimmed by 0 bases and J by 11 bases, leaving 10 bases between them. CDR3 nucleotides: TGTGCCAGCAGCCAAGAACAGGCTGGCGCTTTCTTT. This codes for CASSQEQAGAFF.

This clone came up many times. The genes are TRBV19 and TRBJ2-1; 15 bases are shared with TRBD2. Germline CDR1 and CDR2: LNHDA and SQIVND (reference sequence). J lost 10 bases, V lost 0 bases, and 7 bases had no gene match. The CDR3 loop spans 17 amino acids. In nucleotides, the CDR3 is TGTGCCAGTAGTATAGATCCTGGACTAGCGGGGGGGAGAGAGCAGTTCTTC. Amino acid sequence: CASSIDPGLAGGREQFF.

The DNA of the CDR3 is TGTGCCAGCAGCCGGGACAGGGGAGGTGCCGGGGAGCTGTTTTTT. Translating it yields CASSRDRGGAGELFF. The chain combines TRBV4-2 with TRBJ2-2; 10 bases are a match to TRBD1. CDR1 is LGHNA, CDR2 YNFKEQ, per germline. The CDR3 length is 15 residues. Germline trimming cut 4 bases from V and 6 bases from J; bases unmatched to any gene: 5.

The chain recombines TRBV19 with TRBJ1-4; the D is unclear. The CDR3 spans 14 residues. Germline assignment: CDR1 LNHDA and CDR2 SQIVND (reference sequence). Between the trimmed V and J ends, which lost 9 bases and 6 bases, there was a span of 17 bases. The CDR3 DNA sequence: TGTGCCAGCGGCCCGGTGTCAGGCGATGAAAAACTGTTTTTT. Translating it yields CASGPVSGDEKLFF. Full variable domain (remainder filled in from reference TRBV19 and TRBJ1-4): DGGITQSPKYLFRKEGQNVTLSCEQNLNHDAMYWYRQDPGQGLRLIYYSQIVNDFQKGDIAEGYSVSREKKESFPLTVTSAQKNPTAFYLCASGPVSGDEKLFFGSGTQLSVL.

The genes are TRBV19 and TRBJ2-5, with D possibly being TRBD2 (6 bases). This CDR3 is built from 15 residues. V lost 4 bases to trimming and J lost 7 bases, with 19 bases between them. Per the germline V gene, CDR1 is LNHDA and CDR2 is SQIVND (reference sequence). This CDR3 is CASSKEGPQIGTQYF. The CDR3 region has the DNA TGTGCCAGTAGTAAGGAGGGCCCACAAATTGGGACCCAGTACTTC.

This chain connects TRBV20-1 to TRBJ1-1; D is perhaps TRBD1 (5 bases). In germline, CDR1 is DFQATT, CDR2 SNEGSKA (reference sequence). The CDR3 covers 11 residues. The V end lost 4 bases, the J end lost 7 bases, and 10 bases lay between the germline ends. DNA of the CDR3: TGCAGTGCTACGGGGGGATTTGAAGCTTTCTTT. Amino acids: CSATGGFEAFF.

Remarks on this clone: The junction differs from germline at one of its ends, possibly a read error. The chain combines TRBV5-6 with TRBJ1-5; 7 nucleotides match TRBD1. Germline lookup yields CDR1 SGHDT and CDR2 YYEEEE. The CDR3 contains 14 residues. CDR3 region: CASSLGQGKQPQHF. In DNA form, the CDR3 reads TGTGCCAGCAGCTTGGGACAGGGCAAACAGCCCCAGCATTTT.

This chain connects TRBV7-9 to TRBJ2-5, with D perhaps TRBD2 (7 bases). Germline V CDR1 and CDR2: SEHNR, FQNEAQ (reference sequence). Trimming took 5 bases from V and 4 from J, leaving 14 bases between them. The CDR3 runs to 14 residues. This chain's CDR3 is CASSGWRGRETQYF. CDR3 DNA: TGTGCCAGCAGCGGGTGGCGGGGGCGAGAGACCCAGTACTTC.

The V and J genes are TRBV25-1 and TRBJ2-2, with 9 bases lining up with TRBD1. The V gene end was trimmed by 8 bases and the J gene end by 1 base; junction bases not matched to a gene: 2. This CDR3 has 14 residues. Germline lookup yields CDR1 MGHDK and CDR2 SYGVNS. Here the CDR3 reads CASRDRVNTGELFF. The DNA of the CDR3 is TGTGCCAGCCGGGACAGGGTGAACACCGGGGAGCTGTTTTTT.

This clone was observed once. The CDR3 protein is CASSPRRVEETQYF. DNA of the CDR3: TGTGCCAGCTCACCTCGACGGGTGGAGGAGACCCAGTACTTC. The rearrangement links TRBV18 to TRBJ2-5; D not certain. Trimming stripped 3 bases from V and 5 bases from J, with 13 bases between. This CDR3 is 14 amino acids long. The germline V gene has CDR1 KGHSH and CDR2 LQKENI. Looking up the rest from reference TRBV18 and TRBJ2-5 gives the full variable domain: NAGVMQNPRHLVRRRGQEARLRCSPMKGHSHVYWYRQLPEEGLKFMVYLQKENIIDESGMPKERFSAEFPKEGPSILRIQQVVRGDSAAYFCASSPRRVEETQYFGPGTRLLVL.

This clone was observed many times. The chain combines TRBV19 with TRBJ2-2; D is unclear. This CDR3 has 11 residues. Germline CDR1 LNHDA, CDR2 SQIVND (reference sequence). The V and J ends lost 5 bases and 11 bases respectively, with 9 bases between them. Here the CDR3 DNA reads TGTGCCAGTAGTTTGGGCCTAGAGCTGTTTTTT. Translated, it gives CASSLGLELFF.

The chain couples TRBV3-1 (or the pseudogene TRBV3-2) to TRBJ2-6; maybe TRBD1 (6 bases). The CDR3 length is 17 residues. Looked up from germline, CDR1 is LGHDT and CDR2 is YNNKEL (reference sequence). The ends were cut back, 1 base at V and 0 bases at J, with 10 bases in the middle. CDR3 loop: CASSQGQGSSGANVLTF. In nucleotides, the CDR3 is TGTGCCAGCAGCCAAGGCCAGGGGAGCTCTGGGGCCAACGTCCTGACTTTC.

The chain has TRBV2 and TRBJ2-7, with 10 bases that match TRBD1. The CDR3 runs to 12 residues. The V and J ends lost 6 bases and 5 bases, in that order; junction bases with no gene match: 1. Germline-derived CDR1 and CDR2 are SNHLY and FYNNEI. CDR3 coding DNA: TGTGCCAGCAGGACAGGGGGCAACGAGCAGTACTTC. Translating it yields CASRTGGNEQYF.